The rows below give T cell receptor beta chains drawn from one sample of a study of response to subunit inactivated influenza vaccine. MiXCR was run by TCRdb on the RT-PCR reads, yielding one entry per CDR3 protein. Of 490,000 or so distinct CDR3 sequences listed, under 9% were seen once; the top ten hold roughly 13%. The sample in question was PBMCs from blood, obtained around 2 years after vaccination. The receptors were gathered from a man between 45 and 75 years old who received an inactivated influenza vaccine. CDR3s leave out the opening cysteine and the closing phenylalanine or tryptophan. A D gene is named only where the DNA matches it firmly.

j_call d_call v_call cdr3_length cdr3_aa
TRBJ1-1 TRBD1 TRBV28 10 ASRSGGSEAF
TRBJ1-1 - TRBV12-3/TRBV12-4 12 ASSRDTTNTEAF
TRBJ2-2 TRBD1 TRBV5-1 14 ASSRQGVGDTGELF
TRBJ1-4 TRBD1 TRBV7-2 13 ASSPTGTGSEKLF
TRBJ2-7 TRBD1 TRBV15 14 ATSRDGVGQGHEQY
TRBJ2-7 - TRBV7-6 13 ASSLLQDGPYEQY
TRBJ2-5 - TRBV10-3 14 AISESFPRIGETQY
TRBJ2-1 - TRBV5-1 14 ASSLEGRWGTNEQF
TRBJ2-1 TRBD2 TRBV20-1 12 SAPGWREYNEQF
TRBJ2-3 - TRBV7-2 16 ASSLARIFSGDTDTQY
TRBJ2-7 - TRBV5-6 12 ASSWGSRTYEQY
TRBJ1-1 TRBD1 TRBV12-3/TRBV12-4 13 ASSPGQGRSTEAF
TRBJ2-3 - TRBV4-3 12 DSSQDSGKDTQY
TRBJ2-1 TRBD2 TRBV4-3 14 ASSPTSSGGYNEQF
TRBJ2-3 - TRBV5-5 12 ASSLPSRGDTQY
TRBJ2-4 - TRBV14 13 ASSHPQGGKNIQY
TRBJ1-5 - TRBV21-1 12 AVQTDFGNQPQH
TRBJ2-2 TRBD1 TRBV5-1 14 ASSLETGTNTGELF
TRBJ2-1 - TRBV7-2 11 ASSYTRDNEQF
TRBJ2-3 - TRBV5-1 14 ASSELTGLSTDTQY
TRBJ2-3 - TRBV6-2/TRBV6-3 11 ASSYREWDTQY
TRBJ1-4 TRBD1 TRBV11-2 13 ASSQKTGPNEKLF
TRBJ1-6 TRBD1 TRBV18 12 ASSPRQGNSPLH
TRBJ2-7 TRBD2 TRBV7-2 13 ASSVTGTNFHEQY
TRBJ1-1 - TRBV29-1 9 SVSRGIEAF
TRBJ2-1 - TRBV6-2/TRBV6-3 14 ASSYLTGSSYNEQF
TRBJ2-2 - TRBV7-2 13 ASSPHPAGTGELF
TRBJ1-3 - TRBV5-1 13 ASSPGMGRGNTIY
TRBJ2-1 - TRBV11-3 19 ASSSWTSDLTEIRSYNEQF
TRBJ2-3 TRBD1 TRBV6-1 13 ASNPTGGATDTQY
TRBJ2-1 - TRBV20-1 14 SAAGRGGALNNEQF
TRBJ2-1 TRBD2 TRBV20-1 10 SARDIAGQAF
TRBJ2-3 - TRBV24-1 12 ATSDSASTDTQY
TRBJ2-7 - TRBV28 12 ASSSGTVLYEQY
TRBJ2-7 - TRBV12-3/TRBV12-4 12 ASSFLGRGYEQY
TRBJ1-4 - TRBV3-1 14 ASSQGGTPAKEKLF
TRBJ2-1 - TRBV6-2/TRBV6-3 11 ASSYKVDGEQF
TRBJ2-2 TRBD1 TRBV9 14 ASSTRGTGGTGELF
TRBJ1-3 - TRBV12-5 12 AGRGGAPGNTIY
TRBJ2-2 - TRBV5-1 13 ASRSQGRNTGELF
TRBJ2-2 TRBD2 TRBV7-9 12 ASSSGLATGELF
TRBJ1-1 - TRBV5-1 11 ASMVGRNTEAF
TRBJ2-1 - TRBV25-1 13 ASPKEGEQDDEQF
TRBJ2-2 TRBD2 TRBV24-1 17 ATSDFSSGRDSNTGELF
TRBJ2-5 TRBD2 TRBV29-1 13 SSGPGTSKQETQY
TRBJ2-1 TRBD1 TRBV11-2 14 ASSPRDRGSYNEQF
TRBJ2-2 - TRBV12-3/TRBV12-4 10 AGGMNTGELF
TRBJ1-2 - TRBV20-1 10 SARTPDPRIT
TRBJ2-5 TRBD1 TRBV18 12 ASSPRQGRETQY
TRBJ1-5 - TRBV12-3/TRBV12-4 13 ASSVRKGFDQPQH
TRBJ2-5 - TRBV14 12 ASSQVATVETQY
TRBJ2-1 TRBD2 TRBV4-1 17 ASSQPGLAGDSSYNEQF
TRBJ2-1 - TRBV12-3/TRBV12-4 9 ASSLGLSPF
TRBJ2-1 TRBD2 TRBV5-1 13 ASSSGLAGNNEQF
TRBJ2-5 - TRBV5-5 11 ASSARPEETQY